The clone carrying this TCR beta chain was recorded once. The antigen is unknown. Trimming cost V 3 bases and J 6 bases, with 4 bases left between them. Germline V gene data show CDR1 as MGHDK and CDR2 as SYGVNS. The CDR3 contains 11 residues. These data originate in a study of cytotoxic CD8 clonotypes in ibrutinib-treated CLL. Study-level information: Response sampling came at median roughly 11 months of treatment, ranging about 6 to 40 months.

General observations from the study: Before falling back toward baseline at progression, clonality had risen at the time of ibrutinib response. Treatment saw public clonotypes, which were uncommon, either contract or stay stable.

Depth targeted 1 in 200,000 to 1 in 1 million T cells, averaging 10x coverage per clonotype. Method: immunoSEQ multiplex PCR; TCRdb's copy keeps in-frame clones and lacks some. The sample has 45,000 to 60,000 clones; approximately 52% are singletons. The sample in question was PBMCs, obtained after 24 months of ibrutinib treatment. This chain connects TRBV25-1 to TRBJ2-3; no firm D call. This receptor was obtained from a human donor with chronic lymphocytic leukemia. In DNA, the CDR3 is TGTGCCAGCAGTGACCGTGATACGCAGTATTTT. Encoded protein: CASSDRDTQYF.